This entry describes one TCR beta chain. Its antigen is not known. In the study's own analysis: ImmunoSEQ junction-only sequences lacked quality scores, so their filtering differed. Data came from immunoSEQ multiplex PCR; TCRdb stores just in-frame clones and leaves some out. Clone size and V and J calls were adopted from that table, with D and trimming inferred from the DNA. Of some 2 million clones in the sample, less than 95% were seen once. Cells designated naive CD8 were CD45RO-negative and were positively selected for CCR7, with terminally differentiated effector memory CD45RA+ cells excluded. Participating donors were healthy, HIV-negative adults free of recent acute infections or vaccinations. The record originates from a study of shared clonotypes between healthy human individuals. Study information: CD8 memory received one plate per donor, CD8 naive two, CD4 memory three and CD4 naive three.

Germline V lookup: CDR1 PRHDT, CDR2 FYEKMQ (reference sequence). The junction had 12 bases not matched to a gene; V was cut back by 4 bases and J by 6 bases. The CDR3 has 17 residues. Whole-study findings and limits: Even with large depth, rarefaction showed that sorted-subset sequencing was incomplete.

The source material was naive CD8+ T cells sorted from blood. This chain links TRBV13 with TRBJ2-2; 9 bases are shared with TRBD2. This clonotype originated in a man in his late teens or twenties in good health. DNA for the CDR3: TGTGCCAGCAGCTCCCGACTAGCGGAGTCCCCCCCCGGGGAGCTGTTTTTT. Translated: CASSSRLAESPPGELFF.